The present TCR beta chain was sequenced within a study of graft-versus-host responses after intestinal transplantation. Looking at the study overall: Transplant recipients had multivisceral, liver-intestinal, or isolated intestinal grafts. Tacrolimus plus steroids were given to all recipients for 3 to 4 years, preceded by anti-thymocyte globulin induction.

General observations from the study: GvH clones surfaced in recipient marrow, some emerging earlier in ileum or blood.

Trimming cost V 2 bases and J 3 bases; bases outside gene matches: 4. The CDR3 runs 15 residues. The germline gives CDR1 MNHEY, CDR2 SMNVEV (reference sequence). As concerns this clone: Its antigen remains unidentified.

The repertoire was sequenced with immunoSEQ multiplex PCR; TCRdb's copy has only in-frame clones and lacks some. The table records 65,000 to 85,000 clones, 80% to 90% of them present only once. The V gene is TRBV27, the J gene TRBJ2-7; 10 nucleotides agree with TRBD1. The TCR originated in a human donor who was the organ donor for an intestinal transplant. The material was unstimulated CD8+ T cells sorted from spleen or lymph node cells, obtained before transplant. DNA of the CDR3: TGTGCCAGCAGTTTAAACGGGGACAGGGGCTACGAGCAGTACTTC. The encoded protein is CASSLNGDRGYEQYF.